Listed here is a single TCR beta chain. The source of the sample is a study of identical twins. TCRdb recomputed calls from the 5' RACE reads with MiXCR, one row per CDR3 protein. The table shows a few hundred thousand distinct CDR3 sequences, with 9.5% to 10% occurring only once. This CDR3 is built from 14 residues. Germline trimming cut 2 bases from V and 11 bases from J; bases unmatched to any gene: 9. The germline CDR1 and CDR2 sequences are SEHNR and FQNEAQ (reference sequence). These data were likewise used in another study, on yellow fever vaccine responses in identical twins.

The sequenced sample was PBMCs. The TCR was taken from a woman in her late teens or twenties in good health. The genes are TRBV7-9 and TRBJ2-5; 9 bases fit TRBD1. CDR3 region: CASSLYSDRGFQYF. CDR3 DNA: TGTGCCAGCAGCTTATACAGCGACAGGGGGTTTCAGTACTTC.